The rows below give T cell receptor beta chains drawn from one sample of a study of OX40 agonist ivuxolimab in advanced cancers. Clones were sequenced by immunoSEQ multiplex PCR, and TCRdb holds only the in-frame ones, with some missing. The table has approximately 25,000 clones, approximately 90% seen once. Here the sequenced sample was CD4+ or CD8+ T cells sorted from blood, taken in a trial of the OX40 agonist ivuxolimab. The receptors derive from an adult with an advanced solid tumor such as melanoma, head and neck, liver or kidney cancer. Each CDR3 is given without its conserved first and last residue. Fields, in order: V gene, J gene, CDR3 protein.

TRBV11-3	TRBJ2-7	ASSPADRGQIEQY
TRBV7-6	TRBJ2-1	ASSLSLRGRLLNEQF
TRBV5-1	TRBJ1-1	ASSLSAGNTEAF
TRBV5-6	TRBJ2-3	ASSTLAATDTQY
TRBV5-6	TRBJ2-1	ASSEPTGISYNEQF
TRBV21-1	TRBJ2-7	PRGSGHEQY
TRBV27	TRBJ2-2	ASSLLTSGANTGELF
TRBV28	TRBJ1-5	ASSLNNQPQH
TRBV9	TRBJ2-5	ASSVATGYFQETQY
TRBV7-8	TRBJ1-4	ASSPRPGQELEKLF
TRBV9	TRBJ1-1	ASSVVPGNTEAF
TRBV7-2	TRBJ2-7	ASSLDSSGSYEQY
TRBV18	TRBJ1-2	ASSQQGVYGYT
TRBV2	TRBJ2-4	ASSEDLGAKNIQY
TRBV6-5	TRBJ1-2	ASSYSTSPNYGYT
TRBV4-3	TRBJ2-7	ASSQDRLRYEQY
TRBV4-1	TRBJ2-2	ASSQGSWRANTGELF
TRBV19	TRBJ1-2	ASRPLPLGDSNLGYT
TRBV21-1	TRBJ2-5	ASALAGGLGETQY
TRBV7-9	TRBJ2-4	ASSLGYGGLAKNIQY
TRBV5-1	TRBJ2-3	ASSSGGTSGRDTQY
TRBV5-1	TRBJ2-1	ASSLALAGYNEQF
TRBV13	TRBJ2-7	ASSLGGHEQY
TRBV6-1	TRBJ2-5	ASSPERGRGTQY
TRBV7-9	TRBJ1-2	ATSEGYGYT
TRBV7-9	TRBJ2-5	ASTTRRLESKETQY
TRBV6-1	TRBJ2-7	ASSPGADYEQY
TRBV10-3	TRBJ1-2	AISLITGTGGDSSGYT
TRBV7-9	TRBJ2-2	ASSRDEVGELF
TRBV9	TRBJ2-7	ASSPRGVVGYEQY
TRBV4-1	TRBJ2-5	ASSQEDRGQETQY
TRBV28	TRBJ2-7	ASSQGVYEQY
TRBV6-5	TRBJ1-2	ASTLGGSYGYT
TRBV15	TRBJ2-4	ATSRELTGENIQY
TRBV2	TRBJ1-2	ASSEAAQGPYGYT
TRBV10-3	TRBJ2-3	AISHPGQGTDTQY
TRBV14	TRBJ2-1	ASSQDWGISYNEQF
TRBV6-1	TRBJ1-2	ASRGDSYGYT
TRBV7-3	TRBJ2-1	ASSSVAGGPYNEQF
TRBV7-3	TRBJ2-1	ASSTRAGGPYNEQF
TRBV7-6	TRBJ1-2	ASSSRGQLEDGYT
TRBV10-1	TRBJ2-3	ASSAAGRGERDTQY
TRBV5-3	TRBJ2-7	ARSPGGCYEQY
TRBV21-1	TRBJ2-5	ASSRPWIPTVREQY
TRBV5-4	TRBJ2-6	ASTLAGGAGANVLT
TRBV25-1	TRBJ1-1	ASSESGGLTEAF